The source of this T cell receptor beta chain is a study of cytomegalovirus exposure and HLA in healthy donors. This PCR relied on a set of 60 Vbeta primers and 13 Jbeta primers. TCRdb keeps only in-frame clones here, not all; method: immunoSEQ multiplex PCR. In the table there are just over 150,000 clones, approximately 70% of which are singletons. The CDR3 is 13 amino acids. The germline V gene encodes CDR1 SGHRS and CDR2 YFSETQ. V lost 2 bases, J lost 7 bases, and 3 bases stayed unmatched. Note on this clone: What it binds is not known.

Study results and limitations: The productive fraction for most TCR beta V segments was about 87% or about 30% in an earlier analysis. The study flagged fewer than 200 TCR beta chains as cytomegalovirus-associated. Indistinguishability led to the exclusion of some V segments, TRBV6-2 and TRBV6-3 included.

The TCR sequence derives from a man aged 40-55 years in good health and CMV-seropositive. Sample: PBMCs. The chain is built from TRBV5-1 and TRBJ1-1; 9 bases are shared with TRBD1. The CDR3 loop reads CASSLQGADEAFF. CDR3 coding DNA: TGCGCCAGCAGCTTACAGGGGGCGGATGAAGCTTTCTTT.